The 2 T cell receptor beta chains below come from one sample, sequenced in a study of T cell repertoires in cytomegalovirus infection. What these receptors recognize is not known. TCRdb called the reads again in MiXCR, with one record for every CDR3 protein. The sample includes 200,000 to 250,000 distinct CDR3 sequences, roughly two fifths seen only once; the top ten take around 60%. The starting material was CD8+ T cells from cultured PBMCs, obtained from culture after CMV antigen stimulation. The receptors here all came from a human donor in good health (CMV status not recorded). Some clones in this sample may be carry-over from other donors' samples.

This clonotype was seen at least ten times. The V call is TRBV7-6, the J call TRBJ2-7; D possibly matches TRBD1 or TRBD2 (5 bases each). The V end lost 0 bases, the J end lost 6 bases, and 21 bases lay between the germline ends. The CDR3 spans 17 residues. Germline V gene data show CDR1 as SGHVS and CDR2 as FNYEAQ. CDR3 region: CASSLASGARIVSEQYF. The CDR3 DNA follows: TGTGCCAGCAGCTTAGCGTCCGGGGCGCGGATAGTGAGCGAGCAGTACTTC. The variable domain in full, completed from reference TRBV7-6 and TRBJ2-7, reads GAGVSQSPRYKVTKRGQDVALRCDPISGHVSLYWYRQALGQGPEFLTYFNYEAQQDKSGLPNDRFSAERPEGSISTLTIQRTEQRDSAMYRCASSLASGARIVSEQYFGPGTRLTVT.

The rearrangement uses TRBV15 and TRBJ2-1, with D uncertain. Trimming took off 6 bases at V and 4 bases at J, with 16 bases between the two ends. The germline CDR1 and CDR2 sequences are LNHNV and YYDKDF (reference sequence). The CDR3 totals 15 residues. CDR3 nucleotide sequence: TGTGCCACCAGTGGCAGTCAAGCCGCGTACAATGAGCAGTTCTTC. Its translation is CATSGSQAAYNEQFF.